The 24 T cell receptor beta chains in this list originate from one sample, sequenced in a study of T-cell memory formation after mild COVID-19. Each CDR3 protein is one row after TCRdb ran MiXCR on the 5' RACE reads. In the table there are fewer than 500,000 distinct CDR3 sequences, more than 20% of which are singletons. Sequencing was performed on PBMCs or a T cell subset sorted from them (not recorded which). These receptors originate from an adult woman who had mild COVID-19 (a few samples of this study predate the infection). Cell type and time point are not known.

The sample holds a few counts of this clonotype. The V call is TRBV7-2, the J call TRBJ1-2, with D possibly being TRBD1 (5 bases). CDR3 size: 17 residues. Deletions cut 4 bases from V and 1 base from J, with 19 bases between. Germline lookup yields CDR1 SGHTA and CDR2 FQGNSA. DNA of the CDR3: TGTGCCAGCAGCTCAGCTAGCAAGGGGCTCCTTAACTATGGCTACACCTTC. Amino acid sequence: CASSSASKGLLNYGYTF.

This clonotype has just a few counts. The chain combines TRBV5-1 with TRBJ2-6, with D perhaps matching TRBD1 (6 bases). CDR1 is SGHRS and CDR2 is YFSETQ in the germline V gene. Trimming shortened V by 2 bases and J by 4 bases, and 16 bases separated the two germline ends. CDR3 length equals 17 residues. In nucleotides, the CDR3 is TGCGCCAGCAGCTTCGACCCTACAGGGCCAGGGGCCAACGTCCTGACTTTC. As protein: CASSFDPTGPGANVLTF.

The chain uses TRBV5-1 and TRBJ2-7, with 9 bases fitting TRBD1. J gave up 1 base and V 1 base, and 3 bases lay outside the gene matches. Germline V gene lookup returns CDR1 SGHRS and CDR2 YFSETQ. The CDR3 consists of 15 residues. The CDR3 reads CASSLKGTGSYEQYF. CDR3 nucleotides: TGCGCCAGCAGCTTGAAAGGGACAGGGTCCTACGAGCAGTACTTC.

This clonotype was seen only once. One junction end disagrees with the germline gene, perhaps due to a read error. The chain uses TRBV20-1 and TRBJ2-7, with D perhaps matching TRBD2 (5 bases). The CDR3 has 18 amino acids. The germline gives CDR1 DFQATT, CDR2 SNEGSKA (reference sequence). CDR3 in DNA: TGCAGTGCTAGCTTCCCCGTGTGCGAGGGCCCCATCTCCTGCGAGCAGTACTTC. The encoded protein is CSASFPVCEGPISCEQYF.

The V call is TRBV14, the J call TRBJ2-7, with TRBD2 identical over 11 bases. Trimming at V came to 3 bases and at J to 6 bases, leaving 16 bases not matched to a gene. Germline-derived CDR1 and CDR2 are SGHDN and FVKESK. The CDR3 covers 18 residues. The CDR3 DNA follows: TGTGCCAGCAGCCACCCCCCGGAATTAGCGGGAGGGCGAGCCGAGCAGTACTTC. Translated, it gives CASSHPPELAGGRAEQYF.

This clonotype was counted only a few times. The rearrangement joins TRBV4-1 to TRBJ2-5, with D uncertain. CDR3 length: 14 amino acids. CDR1 and CDR2 (germline): MGHRA, YSYEKL. Deletions cut 1 base from V and 2 bases from J, with 8 bases between. The CDR3 is CASSQVARQETQYF. In DNA, the CDR3 is TGCGCCAGCAGCCAAGTAGCTAGACAAGAGACCCAGTACTTC.

The genes are TRBV24-1 and TRBJ2-5, with D possibly being TRBD2 (5 bases). Deletions cut 3 bases from V and 1 base from J, with 20 bases between. Germline CDR1 reads KGHDR; CDR2 reads SFDVKD. CDR3 size: 18 residues. In nucleotides, the CDR3 is TGTGCCACCAGTGATACGTCCGCCGGACTTCGGTCCCAAGAGACCCAGTACTTC. The encoded protein is CATSDTSAGLRSQETQYF.

This rearrangement joins TRBV23-1 to TRBJ1-5, with 8 bases aligning to TRBD1. TRBV23-1 is an ORF for which the function is uncertain. J lost 7 bases, V lost 4 bases, and 15 bases had no gene match. This CDR3 spans 17 amino acids. CDR3 coding DNA: TGCGCCAGCAGTCCAAACGAACCTCAGGGGGCCTGGCAGCCCCAGCATTTT. Its translation is CASSPNEPQGAWQPQHF.

The chain couples TRBV2 to TRBJ2-5; 8 nucleotides align to TRBD2. Germline CDR1 is SNHLY and CDR2 is FYNNEI. V was clipped by 0 bases and J by 5 bases; unmatched bases: 5. The CDR3 runs 15 residues. CDR3 bases: TGTGCCAGCAGTGAAGCCGGGGGGGCGTGGGAGACCCAGTACTTC. Translated, it gives CASSEAGGAWETQYF. Based on the CDR3 plus reference TRBV2 and TRBJ2-5, the full variable domain is EPEVTQTPSHQVTQMGQEVILRCVPISNHLYFYWYRQILGQKVEFLVSFYNNEISEKSEIFDDQFSVERPDGSNFTLKIRSTKLEDSAMYFCASSEAGGAWETQYFGPGTRLLVL.

In its sample, this clonotype was seen a few times. The gene calls are TRBV5-1 and TRBJ1-2; weak D call: TRBD1 (6 bases). Trimming pared 0 bases from V and 7 bases from J, leaving 13 bases between. The germline gives CDR1 SGHRS, CDR2 YFSETQ. The CDR3 sequence is 14 residues long. The CDR3 loop is CASSLETGLRGYTF. CDR3 in DNA: TGCGCCAGCAGCTTGGAAACAGGGTTGCGTGGCTACACCTTC. The full variable domain, completed using reference TRBV5-1 and TRBJ1-2, is KAGVTQTPRYLIKTRGQQVTLSCSPISGHRSVSWYQQTPGQGLQFLFEYFSETQRNKGNFPGRFSGRQFSNSRSEMNVSTLELGDSALYLCASSLETGLRGYTFGSGTRLTVV.

The chain combines TRBV20-1 with TRBJ1-2; D is uncertain. V shed 5 bases and J shed 7 bases, with 5 bases lying between them. CDR1 and CDR2 (germline): DFQATT, SNEGSKA (reference sequence). The CDR3 length is 9 residues. DNA for the CDR3: TGCAGTGCTCCCTTTGGCTACACCTTC. Protein product: CSAPFGYTF.

The chain is built from TRBV3-1 and TRBJ1-1; perhaps TRBD1 as D (5 bases). Deletions cut 1 base from V and 0 bases from J, with 6 bases between. CDR1 and CDR2 from the germline V gene are LGHDT and YNNKEL (reference sequence). The CDR3 has 14 residues. CDR3 amino acids: CASSQGDVNTEAFF. In DNA form, the CDR3 reads TGTGCCAGCAGCCAAGGGGACGTGAACACTGAAGCTTTCTTT.

V gene TRBV20-1 combines with J gene TRBJ2-5; D possibly corresponds to TRBD1 (5 bases). Germline V gene lookup returns CDR1 DFQATT and CDR2 SNEGSKA (reference sequence). V gave up 3 bases and J gave up 5 bases, with 19 bases separating them. This CDR3 is built from 15 residues. CDR3 sequence reads: CSASISDTPRETQYF. The CDR3 region has the DNA TGCAGTGCTAGTATCTCGGACACTCCGCGGGAGACCCAGTACTTC.

This chain joins TRBV24-1 and TRBJ2-3; TRBD1 agrees at 10 bases. After removal of 7 bases from V and 0 bases from J, the junction contained 9 bases not matched to a gene. Germline V CDR1 and CDR2: KGHDR, SFDVKD. The CDR3 consists of 17 residues. CDR3 DNA: TGTGCCACCAGCCCACGGGACAGGGGATCTAGCACAGATACGCAGTATTTT. Protein product: CATSPRDRGSSTDTQYF.

The J gene is TRBJ2-2, the V gene TRBV5-1, with D perhaps assigned TRBD1 or TRBD2 (5 bases each). The length of the CDR3 is 18 residues. Looked up from germline, CDR1 is SGHRS and CDR2 is YFSETQ. V was shortened by 0 bases and J by 6 bases, with 21 bases between the two germline ends. The DNA for the CDR3 is TGCGCCAGCAGCTTGGCCTCGGGCAGGGACCACCACTCCGGGGAGCTGTTTTTT. This encodes CASSLASGRDHHSGELFF.

This clonotype has only a few counts. V gene TRBV6-5 combines with J gene TRBJ2-1, with a weak D call TRBD1 (5 bases). The germline CDR1 and CDR2 sequences are MNHEY and SVGAGI. The CDR3 is 16 residues long. V lost 3 bases and J lost 4, with 16 bases in between. The CDR3 region has the DNA TGTGCCAGCAGTTATTCAAGACAGTCTCGGTACAATGAGCAGTTCTTC. Amino acid sequence: CASSYSRQSRYNEQFF.

V is TRBV6-1 and J is TRBJ2-7, with a possible D match to TRBD1 (6 bases). V was cut by 10 bases and J by 5 bases, with 18 bases left in between. Germline-derived CDR1 and CDR2 are MNHNS and SASEGT. The CDR3 sequence is 13 residues long. In DNA, the CDR3 is TGTGCCATCACCTACCAGCCAGGGGACGAGCAGTACTTC. Its translation: CAITYQPGDEQYF.

The chain employs TRBV4-1 and TRBJ2-5; the match to TRBD2 covers 8 bases. CDR3 length: 16 amino acids. Germline trimming cut 5 bases from V and 4 bases from J; bases unmatched to any gene: 12. Germline CDR1 MGHRA, CDR2 YSYEKL. CDR3 DNA: TGCGCCAGCAGCTTCCCTAGCGGGTTAGGGGTAGAGACCCAGTACTTC. Amino acid sequence: CASSFPSGLGVETQYF.

The V call is TRBV30, the J call TRBJ2-7, with 13 nucleotides matching TRBD2. In germline, CDR1 is GTSNPN, CDR2 SVGIG (reference sequence). Trimming at V came to 0 bases and at J to 3 bases, leaving 5 bases not matched to a gene. The CDR3 is made up of 16 amino acids. CDR3 amino acids: CAWSVPGLAGIYEQYF. DNA for the CDR3: TGTGCCTGGAGTGTACCGGGACTAGCGGGAATCTACGAGCAGTACTTC.

The chain employs TRBV20-1 and TRBJ2-7; 7 bases agree with TRBD1. The CDR3 is 14 residues long. Per the germline V gene, CDR1 is DFQATT and CDR2 is SNEGSKA (reference sequence). The junction had 12 bases not matched to a gene; V was cut back by 3 bases and J by 7 bases. CDR3 sequence reads: CSARRGPSLGEQYF. The DNA for the CDR3 is TGCAGTGCTAGGAGGGGGCCGAGTTTAGGGGAGCAGTACTTC.

The rearrangement uses TRBV13 and TRBJ1-4, with D maybe TRBD1 (5 bases). V was shortened by 5 bases and J by 8 bases, with 21 bases between the two germline ends. Germline-derived CDR1 and CDR2 are PRHDT and FYEKMQ (reference sequence). The CDR3 totals 16 residues. The CDR3 DNA reads TGTGCCAGCAGCAGTCCGTCGGGGGGAGAGGGAGAAAAACTGTTTTTT. Its translation is CASSSPSGGEGEKLFF. Full variable domain (missing parts from reference TRBV13 and TRBJ1-4): AAGVIQSPRHLIKEKRETATLKCYPIPRHDTVYWYQQGPGQDPQFLISFYEKMQSDKGSIPDRFSAQQFSDYHSELNMSSLELGDSALYFCASSSPSGGEGEKLFFGSGTQLSVL.

V is TRBV10-3 and J is TRBJ2-1; 10 nucleotides match TRBD2. The CDR3 extends over 14 amino acids. Unmatched junction bases numbered 7, after V lost 5 bases and J lost 9 bases. Germline V gene sequence: CDR1 ENHRY, CDR2 SYGVKD. In DNA form, the CDR3 reads TGTGCCATCAGTAGGGGGACTAGCGTTAGTGAGCAGTTCTTC. Translated: CAISRGTSVSEQFF.

This clonotype was recorded a few times. The CDR3, as DNA: TGTGCCAGCACCTGGGAGGGCGCGAACACCGGGGAGCTGTTTTTT. Translating gives CASTWEGANTGELFF. The chain uses TRBV7-6 and TRBJ2-2; 7 bases map to TRBD2. The CDR3 length is 15 residues. Per the germline V gene, CDR1 is SGHVS and CDR2 is FNYEAQ. The V and J ends lost 7 bases and 0 bases, in that order; junction bases with no gene match: 5.

The genes are TRBV4-2 and TRBJ2-3; 15 positions agree with TRBD2. The CDR3 is 17 residues long. V trimming: 4 bases; J trimming: 5 bases; junction bases outside the gene matches: 7. CDR1 and CDR2 (germline): LGHNA, YNFKEQ. The chain's CDR3 is CASSPGLAGGPGDTQYF. Here the CDR3 DNA reads TGTGCCAGCAGCCCAGGACTAGCGGGGGGGCCAGGAGATACGCAGTATTTT.